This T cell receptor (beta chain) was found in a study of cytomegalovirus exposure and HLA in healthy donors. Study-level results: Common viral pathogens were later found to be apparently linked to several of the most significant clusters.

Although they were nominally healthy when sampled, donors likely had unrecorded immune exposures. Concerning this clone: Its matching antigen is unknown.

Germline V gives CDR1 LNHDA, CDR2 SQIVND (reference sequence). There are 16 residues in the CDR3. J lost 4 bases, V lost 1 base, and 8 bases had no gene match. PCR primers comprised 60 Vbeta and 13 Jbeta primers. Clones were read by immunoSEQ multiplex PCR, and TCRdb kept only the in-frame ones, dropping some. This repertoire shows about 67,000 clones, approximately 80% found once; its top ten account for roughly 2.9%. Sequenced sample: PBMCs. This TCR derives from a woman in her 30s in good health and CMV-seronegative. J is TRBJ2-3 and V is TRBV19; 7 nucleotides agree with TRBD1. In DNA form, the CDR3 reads TGTGCCAGTAGTATAGTGACAGGGTCGGCCCCAGATACGCAGTATTTT. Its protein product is CASSIVTGSAPDTQYF.